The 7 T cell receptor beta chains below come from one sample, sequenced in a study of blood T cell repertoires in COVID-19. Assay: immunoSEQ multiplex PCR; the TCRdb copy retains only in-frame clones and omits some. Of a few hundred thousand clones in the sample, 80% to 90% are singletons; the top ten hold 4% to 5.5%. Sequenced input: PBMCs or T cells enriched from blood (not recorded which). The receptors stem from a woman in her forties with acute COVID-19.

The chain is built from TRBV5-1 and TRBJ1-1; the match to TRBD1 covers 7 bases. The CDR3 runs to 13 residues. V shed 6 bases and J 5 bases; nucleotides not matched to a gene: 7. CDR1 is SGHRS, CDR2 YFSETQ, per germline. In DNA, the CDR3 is TGCGCCAGCACGAGACAGGGAACAACTGAAGCTTTCTTT. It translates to CASTRQGTTEAFF.

CDR3: CLQGTTEAFF. CDR3 DNA sequence: TGCTTGCAGGGAACCACTGAAGCTTTCTTT. The rearrangement links TRBV20-1 to TRBJ1-1; tentative D call: TRBD1 (5 bases). Germline V gene sequence: CDR1 DFQATT, CDR2 SNEGSKA (reference sequence). The CDR3 loop spans 10 amino acids.

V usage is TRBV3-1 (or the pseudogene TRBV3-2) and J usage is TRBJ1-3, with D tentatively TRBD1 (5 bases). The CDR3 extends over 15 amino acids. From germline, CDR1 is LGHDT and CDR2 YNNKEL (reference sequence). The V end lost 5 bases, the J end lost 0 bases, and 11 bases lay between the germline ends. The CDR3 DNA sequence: TGTGCCAGCAGCTTCGACAGATTCTCTGGAAACACCATATATTTT. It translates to CASSFDRFSGNTIYF.

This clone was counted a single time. The CDR3 protein is CATSRDSVEKLFF. CDR3 bases: TGTGCCACCAGCAGGGACAGTGTGGAAAAACTGTTTTTT. The rearrangement links TRBV15 to TRBJ1-4, with D maybe TRBD1 (6 bases). CDR3 length: 13 residues. Trimming shortened V by 3 bases and J by 8 bases, and 10 bases separated the two germline ends. Germline V gene data show CDR1 as LNHNV and CDR2 as YYDKDF (reference sequence).

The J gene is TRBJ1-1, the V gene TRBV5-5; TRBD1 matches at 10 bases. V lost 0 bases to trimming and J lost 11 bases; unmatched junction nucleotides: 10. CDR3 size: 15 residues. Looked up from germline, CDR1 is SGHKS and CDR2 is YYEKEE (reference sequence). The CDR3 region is CASSLAGTGEYMAFF. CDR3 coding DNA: TGTGCCAGCAGCTTGGCCGGGACAGGGGAGTATATGGCTTTCTTT.

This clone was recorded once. DNA for the CDR3: TGTGCCAGCAGTTTTTCTTGGCAGGGGGGCTACGAGCAGTACTTC. Translating gives CASSFSWQGGYEQYF. V is TRBV7-8 and J is TRBJ2-7, with a possible D match to TRBD1 (7 bases). Germline CDR1 is SGHVS and CDR2 is FQNEAQ. The CDR3 has 15 residues. V was clipped by 6 bases and J by 3 bases, with 18 bases between them.

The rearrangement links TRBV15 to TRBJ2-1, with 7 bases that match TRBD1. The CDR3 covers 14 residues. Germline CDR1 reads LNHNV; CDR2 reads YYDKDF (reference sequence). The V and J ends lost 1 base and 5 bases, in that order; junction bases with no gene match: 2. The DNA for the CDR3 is TGTGCCACCAGCAGAGTGGACAGGAACAATGAGCAGTTCTTC. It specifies CATSRVDRNNEQFF.